This TCR beta chain was observed in a study of shared clonotypes between healthy human individuals. The CDR3 runs 16 residues. Trimming stripped 2 bases from V and 1 base from J, with 12 bases between. Germline-derived CDR1 and CDR2 are KGHSH and LQKENI. CD45RO-negative, CCR7-selected cells formed the naive CD8 fraction, which excluded terminally differentiated effector memory CD45RA+ cells. Several immunoSEQ plates held equal portions of the genomic DNA taken from each subset. Assay: immunoSEQ multiplex PCR; the TCRdb copy retains only in-frame clones and omits some. Seen here are roughly 570,000 clones, roughly 98% observed once, and the top ten hold 0.3%. A word on this clone: No antigen is known for it.

Notes on the study in general: Genetic and exposure-history diversity was limited by the few donors.

The sample taken for sequencing was naive CD8+ T cells sorted from blood. The rearrangement joins TRBV18 to TRBJ2-1; D is possibly TRBD2 (5 bases). This receptor was obtained from a young man in good health. The CDR3 spells CASSPSDLTSYNEQFF. CDR3 DNA sequence: TGTGCCAGCTCACCATCGGACTTGACTTCCTACAATGAGCAGTTCTTC.